The 25 T cell receptor beta chains listed next were all sequenced from one sample in a study of control samples from healthy donors and cancer patients. Profiled with immunoSEQ multiplex PCR; TCRdb holds only in-frame clones, not every one. The repertoire holds 10,000 to 15,000 clones, just under 95% seen once, with about 15% in the top ten. Sequenced: PBMCs. The source is an elderly man with lung cancer.

J is TRBJ1-1 and V is TRBV19; 8 bases agree with TRBD1. The CDR3 contains 13 residues. The trim removed 9 bases at V and 0 bases at J, leaving 3 bases unmatched. Germline CDR1 and CDR2: LNHDA and SQIVND (reference sequence). CDR3 bases: TGTGCCAGCGGGACAGGACTGAACACTGAAGCTTTCTTT. Its translation is CASGTGLNTEAFF.

This sequence joins TRBV5-1 and TRBJ1-3, with TRBD1 as a possible D gene (6 bases). The CDR3 consists of 13 residues. Trimming left V 3 bases short and J 2 bases short, with 6 bases between. Germline values: CDR1 SGHRS, CDR2 YFSETQ. Here the CDR3 reads CASSSGAGNTIYF. The CDR3 DNA sequence: TGCGCCAGCAGCTCAGGGGCTGGAAACACCATATATTTT. The complete variable domain, with remaining parts taken from reference TRBV5-1 and TRBJ1-3, reads KAGVTQTPRYLIKTRGQQVTLSCSPISGHRSVSWYQQTPGQGLQFLFEYFSETQRNKGNFPGRFSGRQFSNSRSEMNVSTLELGDSALYLCASSSGAGNTIYFGEGSWLTVV.

The rearrangement uses TRBV6-1 and TRBJ1-6, with D hard to call. V lost 5 bases and J lost 7, with 6 bases in between. The germline CDR1 and CDR2 sequences are MNHNS and SASEGT. The CDR3 covers 12 residues. CDR3 DNA sequence: TGTGCCAGCAGTCACAGAAATTCACCCCTCCACTTT. This codes for CASSHRNSPLHF.

The chain employs TRBV5-1 and TRBJ2-3; D might be TRBD1 or TRBD2, each matching 6 bases. The CDR3 has 16 residues. V shed 4 bases and J shed 0 bases, with 15 bases lying between them. Germline-derived CDR1 and CDR2 are SGHRS and YFSETQ. In nucleotides, the CDR3 is TGCGCCAGCAGCCCCGGGGGCCTGTTTAGCACAGATACGCAGTATTTT. It translates to CASSPGGLFSTDTQYF.

This clone occurred once. This chain connects TRBV5-1 to TRBJ1-3; no definite D call. Trimming removed 0 bases at V and 0 bases at J, with 10 bases between. CDR1 is SGHRS, CDR2 YFSETQ, per germline. The CDR3 covers 16 residues. The CDR3 spells CASSLASGDSGNTIYF. As DNA, the CDR3 is TGCGCCAGCAGCTTGGCTTCAGGAGACTCTGGAAACACCATATATTTT.

Concerning this clone itself: The conserved phenylalanine or tryptophan normally closing the CDR3 is absent here, so this likely arose from a read error. The rearrangement joins TRBV6-5 to TRBJ1-1; TRBD1 matches at 9 bases. The CDR3 has 14 residues. Germline V gene data show CDR1 as MNHEY and CDR2 as SVGAGI. The V and J ends lost 6 bases and 4 bases, in that order; junction bases with no gene match: 6. The CDR3 DNA reads as TGTGCCAGCAGATACAGGGGGCAGGGCACTGAAGCTTTCTCT. As protein: CASRYRGQGTEAFS.

The V and J genes are TRBV6-1 and TRBJ1-1, with D possibly being TRBD1 (6 bases). The germline gives CDR1 MNHNS, CDR2 SASEGT. V lost 2 bases and J 7 bases, leaving 14 bases between the germline ends. This CDR3 has 14 residues. CDR3 protein: CASSERGRADEAFF. For the CDR3, the DNA is TGTGCCAGCAGTGAAAGGGGGAGGGCAGATGAAGCTTTCTTT.

J is TRBJ2-3 and V is TRBV7-2; TRBD2 agrees at 10 bases. Germline CDR1 SGHTA, CDR2 FQGNSA. Trimming at V came to 5 bases and at J to 4 bases, leaving 3 bases not matched to a gene. The CDR3 loop spans 14 amino acids. CDR3 coding DNA: TGTGCCAGCAGCCTTACTAGCGGGGCAGATACGCAGTATTTT. It codes for CASSLTSGADTQYF.

The table lists this clone with a count of one. The chain employs TRBV5-5 and TRBJ2-2; D is tentatively TRBD1 or TRBD2 (6 bases each). Germline V gene sequence: CDR1 SGHKS, CDR2 YYEKEE (reference sequence). Trimming shortened V by 0 bases and J by 6 bases, and 9 bases separated the two germline ends. The CDR3 is 14 residues long. CDR3 bases: TGTGCCAGCAGCTTGGCAGGGGAGGCCGGGGAGCTGTTTTTT. Its translation: CASSLAGEAGELFF.

This rearrangement joins TRBV28 to TRBJ1-2; TRBD1 matches at 10 bases. V dropped 10 bases and J dropped 2; count of bases not matched to a gene: 4. Germline V gives CDR1 MDHEN, CDR2 SYDVKM. This CDR3 contains 13 residues. This CDR3 reads CATGTGVNYGYTF. In nucleotides, the CDR3 is TGTGCCACAGGGACAGGGGTGAACTATGGCTACACCTTC.

The CDR3 nucleotides read TGTGCCAGCAGTGAGGGGGGTCCGGGACAGTCCCCTTCCGGGCAGTACGTC. Translation: CASSEGGPGQSPSGQYV. This rearrangement joins TRBV6-1 to TRBJ2-7; a possible D gene is TRBD1 (7 bases). Germline lookup yields CDR1 MNHNS and CDR2 SASEGT. V lost 3 bases and J 9 bases, leaving 27 bases between the germline ends. This CDR3 contains 17 residues.

This rearrangement joins TRBV11-2 to TRBJ1-2; 8 nucleotides align to TRBD1. The CDR3 consists of 14 residues. J lost 2 bases, V lost 5 bases, and 4 bases had no gene match. CDR1 is SGHAT, CDR2 FQNNGV, per germline. CDR3 sequence reads: CASSVGQGNYGYTF. The CDR3 coding sequence is TGTGCCAGCAGCGTCGGACAGGGCAACTATGGCTACACCTTC. Drawing the rest from reference TRBV11-2 and TRBJ1-2, the complete variable domain is EAGVAQSPRYKIIEKRQSVAFWCNPISGHATLYWYQQILGQGPKLLIQFQNNGVVDDSQLPKDRFSAERLKGVDSTLKIQPAKLEDSAVYLCASSVGQGNYGYTFGSGTRLTVV.

This rearrangement joins TRBV19 to TRBJ1-4; TRBD1 matches 8 bases. Trimming took 4 bases from V and 0 from J; bases not matched to a gene: 10. The CDR3 contains 18 residues. The germline V gene encodes CDR1 LNHDA and CDR2 SQIVND (reference sequence). CDR3 nucleotide sequence: TGTGCCAGTAGTACCCTTCGGACAGGGAGTGCAACTAATGAAAAACTGTTTTTT. Amino acid sequence: CASSTLRTGSATNEKLFF.

The chain is built from TRBV5-1 and TRBJ2-7; no clear D. Germline assignment: CDR1 SGHRS and CDR2 YFSETQ. CDR3 length equals 14 residues. With 0 bases removed from V and 5 bases from J, the gap between germline ends came to 12 bases. CDR3 in amino acids: CASSLAPGDNEQYF. DNA of the CDR3: TGCGCCAGCAGCTTGGCCCCAGGAGATAACGAGCAGTACTTC.

The genes are TRBV27 and TRBJ2-7, with a possible D match to TRBD1 (5 bases). The V gene's germline CDR1 is MNHEY and CDR2 SMNVEV (reference sequence). The ends were cut back, 6 bases at V and 0 bases at J, with 18 bases in the middle. The CDR3 consists of 16 residues. The CDR3 region is CASRSPPGASSYEQYF. As DNA, the CDR3 is TGTGCCAGCAGGTCCCCTCCTGGGGCATCCTCCTACGAGCAGTACTTC.

V usage is TRBV21-1 and J usage is TRBJ2-7; TRBD1, the table's D call, was not compared with the DNA. TRBV21-1 is flagged as a pseudogene. CDR3 length: 16 amino acids. CDR3 loop: CASSKEGWTGANEQYV. The CDR3 DNA reads TGTGCCAGCAGCAAAGAGGGCTGGACAGGGGCAAACGAGCAGTACGTC.

The rearrangement joins TRBV4-3 to TRBJ2-3, with TRBD2 as a possible D gene (5 bases). There are 15 residues in the CDR3. The V gene lost 3 bases and the J gene lost 4 bases, with 14 bases spanning the gap. Germline V gene sequence: CDR1 LGHNA, CDR2 YSLEER. CDR3 sequence reads: CASSQEAEDPDTQYF. DNA of the CDR3: TGCGCCAGCAGCCAGGAGGCGGAAGATCCAGATACGCAGTATTTT.

The chain recombines TRBV6-5 with TRBJ1-2; a possible D gene is TRBD1 (5 bases). Trimming removed 2 bases from V and 8 bases from J, with 6 bases in between. Germline V gene lookup returns CDR1 MNHEY and CDR2 SVGAGI. The CDR3 is 11 residues long. This chain's CDR3 is CASSYRGGYTF. CDR3 nucleotides: TGTGCCAGCAGTTACAGGGGCGGCTACACCTTC.

V and J are TRBV9 and TRBJ1-2; TRBD1 might be the D (6 bases). CDR3 length: 15 residues. Trimming removed 1 base at V and 6 bases at J, with 16 bases between. Per the germline V gene, CDR1 is SGDLS and CDR2 is YYNGEE. The CDR3 loop is CASSVTGADLDGYTF. The CDR3 bases are TGTGCCAGCAGCGTAACGGGGGCGGATTTAGATGGCTACACCTTC.

V usage is TRBV4-2 and J usage is TRBJ2-5; unclear D gene. V was pared by 0 bases and J by 2 bases, with 7 bases between. The CDR3 is 14 residues long. Germline-derived CDR1 and CDR2 are LGHNA and YNFKEQ. DNA of the CDR3: TGTGCCAGCAGCCAAGAAACGGAACAAGAGACCCAGTACTTC. It encodes CASSQETEQETQYF.

CDR3 in amino acids: CASSPTSYNEQFF. The DNA for the CDR3 is TGTGCCAGCAGCCCCACTAGTTACAATGAGCAGTTCTTC. V is TRBV7-3 and J is TRBJ2-1, with a tentative D call TRBD2 (5 bases). The CDR3 has 13 residues. Germline CDR1 SGHTA, CDR2 FQGTGA. Trimming took 5 bases from V and 4 from J, leaving 9 bases between them.

The V and J genes are TRBV6-5 and TRBJ2-3; no reliable D call. CDR3 length: 16 residues. From germline, CDR1 is MNHEY and CDR2 SVGAGI. V shed 0 bases and J shed 2 bases, with 12 bases lying between them. CDR3 sequence reads: CASSYSMWPTTDTQYF. CDR3 in DNA: TGTGCCAGCAGTTACTCGATGTGGCCTACCACAGATACGCAGTATTTT.

This chain links TRBV11-2 with TRBJ2-7, with unresolved D. CDR1 is SGHAT and CDR2 is FQNNGV in the germline V gene. The CDR3 is 11 amino acids. The V gene lost 2 bases and the J gene lost 6 bases, with 5 bases spanning the gap. CDR3 sequence: CASSLLSEQYF. The CDR3 DNA sequence: TGTGCCAGCAGCTTATTAAGCGAGCAGTACTTC.

This chain connects TRBV11-3 to TRBJ2-7; possible D gene TRBD2, 5 bases. This CDR3 has 16 amino acids. V was cut by 0 bases and J by 5 bases, with 17 bases left in between. The V gene's germline CDR1 is SGHNT and CDR2 YENEEA. The CDR3 reads CASSLDGRDMRDEQYF. The CDR3 coding sequence is TGTGCCAGCAGCTTAGATGGCCGGGATATGAGGGACGAGCAGTACTTC.

This rearrangement joins TRBV6-5 to TRBJ2-5; weak D call: TRBD1 (5 bases). Trimming left V 4 bases short and J 9 bases short, with 18 bases between. Germline V gene data show CDR1 as MNHEY and CDR2 as SVGAGI. The CDR3 extends over 14 amino acids. CDR3 protein: CASSFRQPERAQYF. The CDR3 DNA is TGTGCCAGCAGTTTTCGACAGCCGGAAAGGGCCCAGTACTTC.